Below are 19 T cell receptor beta chains sequenced from a single sample in a study of tumor-infiltrating lymphocytes in primary liver carcinoma. Germline DNA was also extracted, with blood RNA taken from unsorted whole blood. TCR beta cDNA was reverse-transcribed from about 500 ng of total RNA. The reaction used a constant-region primer and ProtoScript II reverse transcriptase. For TCR beta, libraries were produced by three nested multiplex PCR rounds using slightly modified ARM-PCR. Investigators reported that the first two PCR rounds, at 10 cycles each, used TRBV1-TRBV30 forward primers with a C-beta reverse primer. TCRdb reprocessed the multiplex PCR reads with MiXCR, giving one entry per CDR3 protein. The data show nearly 200,000 distinct CDR3 sequences, approximately 64% seen once. Sequenced sample: peripheral blood. The receptors originated from a woman aged 55-70 years with primary liver carcinoma and hepatitis B virus infection.

This clonotype appeared many times. The chain joins TRBV11-2 to TRBJ2-7; a possible D gene is TRBD1 (5 bases). Germline-derived CDR1 and CDR2 are SGHAT and FQNNGV. V was trimmed by 0 bases and J by 2 bases, leaving 8 bases between them. This CDR3 region has 14 residues. Written as DNA, the CDR3 is TGTGCCAGCAGCTTAGAAGACAGCACCTACGAGCAGTACTTC. It translates to CASSLEDSTYEQYF.

This clonotype was observed at least ten times. This chain uses TRBV5-6 with TRBJ2-4; TRBD1 agrees at 7 bases. The V gene end was trimmed by 0 bases and the J gene end by 3 bases; junction bases not matched to a gene: 9. This CDR3 is 17 amino acids long. CDR1 and CDR2 (germline): SGHDT, YYEEEE. The CDR3 DNA sequence: TGTGCCAGCAGCTTGGTGGGGCTCCGGGACAGCAAAAACATTCAGTACTTC. The encoded protein is CASSLVGLRDSKNIQYF.

The genes are TRBV5-6 and TRBJ2-5, with D perhaps matching TRBD2 (6 bases). Germline values: CDR1 SGHDT, CDR2 YYEEEE. The CDR3 is 15 amino acids. V was cut by 4 bases and J by 0 bases, with 13 bases left in between. CDR3 protein: CASSRRRAYQETQYF. Written as DNA, the CDR3 is TGTGCCAGCAGCCGCCGGAGGGCCTACCAAGAGACCCAGTACTTC.

The J gene is TRBJ1-2, the V gene TRBV18; D is unresolved. V lost 5 bases, J lost 3 bases, and 10 bases lay in between. Germline V gene lookup returns CDR1 KGHSH and CDR2 LQKENI. The CDR3 is 13 amino acids. The CDR3 spells CASSSPHHYGYTF. CDR3 sequence (DNA): TGTGCCAGCTCAAGTCCGCACCACTATGGCTACACCTTC.

This clonotype was counted many times. The CDR3 spells CASSQDGQGIGEQYF. The CDR3 DNA sequence: TGCGCCAGCAGCCAAGATGGGCAGGGGATAGGCGAGCAGTACTTC. The V call is TRBV4-1, the J call TRBJ2-7; TRBD1 is a possible D gene (6 bases). The CDR3 runs 15 residues. Germline assignment: CDR1 MGHRA and CDR2 YSYEKL. V was cut by 0 bases and J by 6 bases, with 15 bases left in between.

On this clonotype: A junction boundary mismatches the germline segment, possibly from a read error. The chain couples TRBV30 to TRBJ1-5, with D perhaps TRBD1 (5 bases). The CDR3 length is 13 residues. Germline CDR1 GTSNPN, CDR2 SVGIG (reference sequence). The CDR3 DNA follows: TGTACCTGGAGTGTACGTTACGGGGGACCCCAGCATTTT. This encodes CTWSVRYGGPQHF.

A remark on this clonotype: Just one base apart from a much larger clone, this may be a read error. The J gene is TRBJ2-7, the V gene TRBV12-3 or TRBV12-4, with 7 bases that match TRBD1. The CDR3 runs to 13 residues. The CDR3 DNA reads as TGTACCAGCAGGACGACAGGGTCCTACGAGCAGTACTTC. This translates into CTSRTTGSYEQYF.

The chain couples TRBV11-2 to TRBJ1-2; D is undetermined. The germline V and J ends were trimmed by 3 bases and 4 bases, with 9 bases remaining between them. The CDR3 has 13 amino acids. CDR1 is SGHAT, CDR2 FQNNGV, per germline. CDR3 amino acids: CASSLDWGYGYTF. CDR3 in DNA: TGTGCCAGCAGCTTGGACTGGGGCTATGGCTACACCTTC.

Remarks on this clonotype: One end of the junction fails to match germline, which may point to a read error. J is TRBJ2-3 and V is TRBV11-1, with a tentative D call TRBD1 (5 bases). The CDR3 consists of 15 residues. Per germline, CDR1 SGHAT and CDR2 FQDESV (reference sequence). This CDR3 reads CASSLLVGKTDAQYF. CDR3 coding DNA: TGTGCCAGCAGCTTATTGGTAGGGAAGACAGATGCGCAGTATTTT.

The V call is TRBV21-1, the J call TRBJ2-3. TRBV21-1 corresponds to a pseudogene. The CDR3 covers 16 residues. Here the CDR3 DNA reads TGTGCCAGCAGCAAAGAGGCAGTCATAACGGAAGATACGCAGTATTTT. Its translation is CASSKEAVITEDTQYF.

Comment on this clonotype: A read error is possible here, since a much larger clone lies one base away. The rearrangement uses TRBV6-5 and TRBJ1-1; no clear D. CDR3 size: 15 residues. Germline V gene lookup returns CDR1 MNHEY and CDR2 SVGAGI. The CDR3 protein is CASSYSGELNTESFF. The CDR3 bases are TGTGCCAGCAGTTACTCCGGTGAGCTGAACACTGAATCTTTCTTT.

This clonotype was recorded only once. A read error may produce the germline difference seen at one junction end. V is TRBV11-2 and J is TRBJ2-1; 10 bases are shared with TRBD2. Per the germline V gene, CDR1 is SGHAT and CDR2 is FQNNGV. The CDR3 is 13 amino acids. The CDR3 DNA reads TGTGCCAGCAGCTCACTAGCGGGGAATGAGCAATTCTTC. It is translated as CASSSLAGNEQFF.

Remarks on this clonotype: A clone one base away is much larger, so this may be a read error. The CDR3 bases are TGTGGCAGCAGCCAAGGTAGAGGGGAGCAGTACTTC. Translating gives CGSSQGRGEQYF. V usage is TRBV14 and J usage is TRBJ2-7; TRBD2 is a possible D gene (5 bases). The CDR3 runs to 12 residues. Germline loops: CDR1 SGHDN, CDR2 FVKESK.

Regarding this clonotype: Germline is not matched at one junction end, which may reflect a read error. The chain has TRBV7-8 and TRBJ2-1, with 14 bases fitting TRBD2. Germline V gene lookup returns CDR1 SGHVS and CDR2 FQNEAQ. The CDR3 is made up of 18 amino acids. The CDR3 nucleotides read TGTGTCAGCAGCGTTGGGACTAGCGGGAGTGCTCCCTACAATGAGCAGTTCTTC. It yields the protein CVSSVGTSGSAPYNEQFF.

Of note for this clonotype: A much larger clone sits a single nucleotide away, making a read error possible. The CDR3: CASSLGMGLAGNEQFF. The CDR3 DNA follows: TGTGCCAGCAGTTTAGGGATGGGCCTAGCGGGAAATGAGCAGTTCTTC. The rearrangement uses TRBV12-3 or TRBV12-4 and TRBJ2-1, with TRBD2 matching 9 bases. V shed 1 base and J 7 bases; nucleotides not matched to a gene: 8. The length of the CDR3 is 16 residues.

Worth noting for this clonotype: A read error is possible here, since a much larger clone lies one base away. The chain uses TRBV6-5 and TRBJ1-1; D not certain. V was trimmed by 6 bases and J by 4 bases, leaving 15 bases between them. The CDR3 sequence is 14 residues long. The germline gives CDR1 MNHEY, CDR2 SVGAGI. The CDR3 DNA reads TGTGCCAGCAGACCGGACGGGCCGGGCACTGAAGCTTTCTTT. Translation: CASRPDGPGTEAFF.

A note on this clonotype: The germline gene is not matched at one end of the junction; a read error may be the cause. V and J are TRBV11-2 and TRBJ2-7; D is undetermined. This CDR3 has 15 residues. The germline V gene encodes CDR1 SGHAT and CDR2 FQNNGV. The CDR3 protein is CASNLEWWQVHEQYF. The CDR3 nucleotides read TGTGCCAGCAACTTAGAATGGTGGCAGGTCCATGAGCAGTACTTC. The whole variable domain, filled in from reference TRBV11-2 and TRBJ2-7, reads EAGVAQSPRYKIIEKRQSVAFWCNPISGHATLYWYQQILGQGPKLLIQFQNNGVVDDSQLPKDRFSAERLKGVDSTLKIQPAKLEDSAVYLCASNLEWWQVHEQYFGPGTRLTVT.

There are many counts of this clonotype. This rearrangement joins TRBV12-3 or TRBV12-4 to TRBJ2-7; D remains unclear. The CDR3 runs to 13 residues. Trimming shortened V by 3 bases and J by 3 bases, and 9 bases separated the two germline ends. CDR3 nucleotides: TGTGCCAGCAGTTTCGGGTCCTACTACGAGCAGTACTTC. This codes for CASSFGSYYEQYF.

This chain connects TRBV4-1 to TRBJ2-2; a possible D gene is TRBD1 (6 bases). Germline-derived CDR1 and CDR2 are MGHRA and YSYEKL. The length of the CDR3 is 15 residues. Trimming pared 4 bases from V and 4 bases from J, leaving 13 bases between. In DNA form, the CDR3 reads TGCGCCAGCAGCCGAGACAGGAGCGGCACCGGGGAGCTGTTTTTT. Translation gives CASSRDRSGTGELFF.